Shown below are 14 T cell receptor beta chains from a single sample sequenced in a study of sequential checkpoint blockade in melanoma. Assay used: immunoSEQ multiplex PCR; TCRdb lists only in-frame clones, some missing. Among some 21,000 clones listed, 82% were seen once. The sample's treatment: randomized to nivolumab then ipilimumab (arm A) or the reverse (arm B). The source was CD8+ T cells sorted from blood (inferred from file names), collected from a patient given nivolumab and ipilimumab in sequence. These receptors all come from a human donor with melanoma.

The chain recombines TRBV27 with TRBJ2-1; D perhaps matches TRBD1 (6 bases). Germline V gene lookup returns CDR1 MNHEY and CDR2 SMNVEV (reference sequence). The CDR3 has 15 residues. The germline V and J ends were trimmed by 1 base and 4 bases, with 11 bases remaining between them. CDR3: CASSLFQGPYNEQFF. In DNA, the CDR3 is TGTGCCAGCAGTTTATTTCAGGGGCCTTACAATGAGCAGTTCTTC.

The chain has TRBV19 and TRBJ1-4; D gene ambiguous. Trimming left V 10 bases short and J 5 bases short, with 17 bases between. The length of the CDR3 is 14 residues. Germline V CDR1 and CDR2: LNHDA, SQIVND (reference sequence). As DNA, the CDR3 is TGTGCCACCGCACCGACTGGCCAGAATGAAAAACTGTTTTTT. Residues: CATAPTGQNEKLFF.

The rearrangement links TRBV28 to TRBJ2-6; the D gene is possibly TRBD1 (6 bases). This CDR3 has 16 amino acids. In germline, CDR1 is MDHEN, CDR2 SYDVKM. With 6 bases removed from V and 0 bases from J, the gap between germline ends came to 12 bases. CDR3: CASRGHPFSGANVLTF. The CDR3 coding sequence is TGTGCCAGCAGGGGACACCCCTTCTCTGGGGCCAACGTCCTGACTTTC.

This rearrangement joins TRBV9 to TRBJ2-7, with D perhaps TRBD2 (6 bases). There are 14 residues in the CDR3. Trimming removed 4 bases from V and 0 bases from J, with 11 bases in between. Germline CDR1 reads SGDLS; CDR2 reads YYNGEE. The CDR3 region has the DNA TGTGCCAGCAGCCTCCAGGACTACTCCTACGAGCAGTACTTC. Encoded protein: CASSLQDYSYEQYF.

This chain joins TRBV9 and TRBJ2-1; D is uncertain. There are 15 residues in the CDR3. The ends were cut back, 2 bases at V and 0 bases at J, with 9 bases in the middle. Germline CDR1 and CDR2: SGDLS and YYNGEE. CDR3 nucleotides: TGTGCCAGCAGCGTCACGGTAATCTCCTACAATGAGCAGTTCTTC. Translation gives CASSVTVISYNEQFF.

The CDR3 region is CASSLSRPTIQQYF. The CDR3, as DNA: TGTGCCAGCAGTTTATCCCGACCGACAATTCAGCAGTACTTC. The rearrangement links TRBV27 to TRBJ2-7; no reliable D call. The CDR3 extends over 14 amino acids. The V gene's germline CDR1 is MNHEY and CDR2 SMNVEV (reference sequence). Trimming pared 0 bases from V and 8 bases from J, leaving 14 bases between.

The rearrangement joins TRBV2 to TRBJ2-1; weak D call: TRBD2 (6 bases). The germline V gene encodes CDR1 SNHLY and CDR2 FYNNEI. Trimming removed 0 bases from V and 8 bases from J, with 8 bases in between. The CDR3 is made up of 13 amino acids. CDR3 amino acids: CASSEAREDEQFF. DNA for the CDR3: TGTGCCAGCAGTGAAGCGCGGGAAGATGAGCAGTTCTTC.

V and J are TRBV2 and TRBJ2-3; 8 bases match TRBD1. This CDR3 contains 15 residues. Germline-derived CDR1 and CDR2 are SNHLY and FYNNEI. The ends lost 6 bases at V and 2 bases at J; junction bases unmatched: 7. As DNA, the CDR3 is TGTGCCAGCAGCGAGACAGGGGTCAACACAGATACGCAGTATTTT. Amino acid sequence: CASSETGVNTDTQYF.

A word on this clone: Different DNA sequences within this sample yield the same CDR3. The CDR3 coding sequence is TGTGCCAGCAGTCCAAGAGGGGGGACAGGGAGCAATGAGCAGTTCTTC. Residues: CASSPRGGTGSNEQFF. The chain has TRBV9 and TRBJ2-1, with 9 nucleotides matching TRBD1. The ends lost 5 bases at V and 6 bases at J; junction bases unmatched: 12. This CDR3 region has 16 residues. Germline V gene data show CDR1 as SGDLS and CDR2 as YYNGEE.

V usage is TRBV5-4 and J usage is TRBJ2-5, with D possibly TRBD2 on 6 matching bases. The germline V gene has CDR1 SGHNT and CDR2 YYREEE (reference sequence). This CDR3 contains 14 residues. The germline V and J ends were trimmed by 2 bases and 5 bases, with 13 bases remaining between them. CDR3 loop: CASSFPHGGETQYF. The CDR3 DNA sequence: TGTGCCAGCAGCTTCCCGCACGGGGGTGAGACCCAGTACTTC.

V and J are TRBV10-1 and TRBJ1-1, with D perhaps matching TRBD1 (6 bases). Looked up from germline, CDR1 is WNHNN and CDR2 is SYGVQD (reference sequence). The ends were cut back, 7 bases at V and 1 base at J, with 10 bases in the middle. The CDR3 spans 13 residues. CDR3: CASTEGQNTEAFF. The CDR3, as DNA: TGCGCCAGCACCGAGGGACAGAACACTGAAGCTTTCTTT.

The V and J genes are TRBV7-9 and TRBJ2-7, with 7 bases fitting TRBD2. The CDR3 runs to 14 residues. Germline V gives CDR1 SEHNR, CDR2 FQNEAQ (reference sequence). The ends lost 5 bases at V and 3 bases at J; junction bases unmatched: 7. CDR3 sequence: CASSPTSGNYEQYF. CDR3 coding DNA: TGTGCCAGCAGCCCCACCAGCGGGAACTACGAGCAGTACTTC.

J is TRBJ2-7 and V is TRBV11-2, with D perhaps matching TRBD2 (5 bases). Trimming took off 3 bases at V and 7 bases at J, with 13 bases between the two ends. Germline V gene data show CDR1 as SGHAT and CDR2 as FQNNGV. The CDR3 sequence is 13 residues long. The CDR3 protein is CASSFSEGGEQYF. For the CDR3, the DNA is TGTGCCAGCAGCTTCAGTGAGGGCGGGGAGCAGTACTTC.

This clone appeared a few times. The genes are TRBV28 and TRBJ2-6; no firm D call. Per germline, CDR1 MDHEN and CDR2 SYDVKM. Trimming cost V 3 bases and J 0 bases, with 6 bases left between them. The CDR3 sequence is 15 residues long. CDR3 in amino acids: CASSFRASGANVLTF. The CDR3 nucleotides read TGTGCCAGCAGTTTTAGAGCCTCTGGGGCCAACGTCCTGACTTTC.